This T cell receptor beta chain was captured in a study of blood T cell repertoires in COVID-19. Background on the study: Sites in the United States, Italy and Spain provided acute and convalescent COVID-19 samples.

V dropped 0 bases and J dropped 2; count of bases not matched to a gene: 1. Germline loops: CDR1 SGHVS, CDR2 FQNEAQ. This CDR3 has 15 residues. Profiling relied on immunoSEQ multiplex PCR, and the TCRdb table lists in-frame clones only, not all of them. The sample contains 70,000 to 80,000 clones, around 93% of which appear only once. Sequencing was performed on peripheral blood. The sequence was collected from a woman aged 55-69 years with active COVID-19. The chain employs TRBV7-8 and TRBJ1-5; 7 bases match TRBD1. The CDR3 protein is CASSLAGGGNQPQHF. As DNA, the CDR3 is TGTGCCAGCAGCTTAGCAGGGGGCGGCAATCAGCCCCAGCATTTT. Filled out from reference TRBV7-8 and TRBJ1-5, the complete variable domain reads GAGVSQSPRYKVAKRGQDVALRCDPISGHVSLFWYQQALGQGPEFLTYFQNEAQLDKSGLPSDRFFAERPEGSVSTLKIQRTQQEDSAVYLCASSLAGGGNQPQHFGDGTRLSIL.